This T cell receptor (beta chain) was profiled in a study of blood T cells in healthy people across ages. Study results and caveats: From one million sequenced T cells, diversity estimates were lower bounds.

Concerning this clonotype: Its specificity is not known.

This CDR3 region has 14 residues. Trimming cost V 0 bases and J 3 bases, with 9 bases left between them. Germline lookup yields CDR1 ENHRY and CDR2 SYGVKD. A J-beta primer mix and a sample-barcoded 5' primer were used in a second PCR of roughly 7 to 12 cycles. TCRdb passed the 5' RACE reads through MiXCR, listing each CDR3 protein once. This sample has about 700,000 distinct CDR3 sequences, with 32% found just once. The sequenced sample consisted of blood. This sequence joins TRBV10-3 and TRBJ2-7; D may be TRBD1 (5 bases). This clonotype originated in a woman of 80 years or more in good health. The CDR3 nucleotides are TGTGCCATCAGTGAGTCGGGGCAGGACTACGAGCAGTACTTC. Translation gives CAISESGQDYEQYF.